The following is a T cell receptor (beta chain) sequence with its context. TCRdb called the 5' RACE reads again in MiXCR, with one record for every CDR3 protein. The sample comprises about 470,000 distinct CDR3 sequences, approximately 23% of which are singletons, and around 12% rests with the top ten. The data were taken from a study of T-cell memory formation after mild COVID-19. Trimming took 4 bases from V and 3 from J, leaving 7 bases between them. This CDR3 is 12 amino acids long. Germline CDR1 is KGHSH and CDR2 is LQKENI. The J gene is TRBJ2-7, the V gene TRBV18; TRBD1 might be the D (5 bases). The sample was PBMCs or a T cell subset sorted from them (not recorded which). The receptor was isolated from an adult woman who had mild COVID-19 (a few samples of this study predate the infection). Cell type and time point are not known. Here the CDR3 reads CASSLTDYEQYF. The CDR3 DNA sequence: TGTGCCAGCTCACTGACAGACTACGAGCAGTACTTC.